Below, 21 T cell receptor beta chains from the same sample are listed, as sequenced in a study of CD8+CD57+ T cells in acquired aplastic anemia. TCR beta VDJ and CDR3 profiles were obtained from a genomic DNA template. From the reads, TCRdb called clonotypes with MiXCR, one entry per CDR3 protein. The sample records some 150,000 distinct CDR3 sequences, roughly two fifths being singletons. The specimen sequenced was sorted CD4+, CD8+, or CD8+CD57+ T cells (not recorded which) from PBMCs. The receptors originated from a human donor in good health, serving as a control.

In this sample, this clonotype turned up once. The rearrangement joins TRBV24-1 to TRBJ2-7, with 8 bases aligning to TRBD2. CDR3 length: 16 residues. Germline CDR1 and CDR2: KGHDR and SFDVKD. V shed 11 bases and J 2 bases; nucleotides not matched to a gene: 16. In DNA, the CDR3 is TGTGCCAGCAGCACCCGGGGCGGGGGGCTGCCCTACGAGCAGTACTTC. Its protein is CASSTRGGGLPYEQYF.

Of note for this clonotype: Being one base from a much bigger clone, this may be a read error. This chain links TRBV10-3 with TRBJ1-2; D unclear. V lost 7 bases to trimming and J lost 6 bases, with 9 bases between them. Per the germline V gene, CDR1 is ENHRY and CDR2 is SYGVKD. The CDR3 loop spans 11 amino acids. Here the CDR3 reads CAITDYHGYTF. The CDR3 nucleotides read TGTGCCATCACAGACTACCATGGCTACACCTTC.

The sample holds many counts of this clonotype. This sequence joins TRBV10-2 and TRBJ2-1; 8 nucleotides line up with TRBD2. J gave up 4 bases and V 4 bases, and 6 bases lay outside the gene matches. Germline CDR1 reads WSHSY; CDR2 reads SAAADI. This CDR3 contains 15 residues. The CDR3 spells CASSVSAGAYNEQFF. Written as DNA, the CDR3 is TGCGCCAGCAGTGTATCAGCGGGAGCTTACAATGAGCAGTTCTTC.

The chain couples TRBV29-1 to TRBJ2-1; perhaps TRBD2 as D (6 bases). V dropped 4 bases and J dropped 5 bases, with 15 bases sitting between them. The V gene's germline CDR1 is SQVTM and CDR2 ANQGSEA. This CDR3 region has 14 residues. The CDR3 DNA sequence: TGCAGCGTTGTTAGGCGGGGAAACGACAATGAGCAGTTCTTC. Translating it yields CSVVRRGNDNEQFF.

A remark on this clonotype: An end of the junction differs from the germline gene, which may be a read error. The chain carries TRBV20-1 and TRBJ1-5; the match to TRBD1 covers 10 bases. The germline V gene encodes CDR1 DFQATT and CDR2 SNEGSKA (reference sequence). The CDR3 is 15 amino acids. The CDR3 region is CGATFGQGVGQPQHF. As DNA, the CDR3 is TGCGGTGCCACATTCGGACAGGGGGTGGGTCAGCCCCAGCATTTT.

This clonotype was picked up many times. The V call is TRBV9, the J call TRBJ2-1, with 12 bases lining up with TRBD2. CDR3 length: 16 residues. Losses at the gene ends were 3 bases for V and 9 bases for J; bases not matched to a gene: 10. The germline CDR1 and CDR2 sequences are SGDLS and YYNGEE. This CDR3 is CASSAAGLAGMSEQFF. The CDR3 DNA is TGTGCCAGCAGCGCCGCGGGACTAGCGGGTATGAGTGAGCAGTTCTTC. Looking up the rest from reference TRBV9 and TRBJ2-1 gives the full variable domain: DSGVTQTPKHLITATGQRVTLRCSPRSGDLSVYWYQQSLDQGLQFLIQYYNGEERAKGNILERFSAQQFPDLHSELNLSSLELGDSALYFCASSAAGLAGMSEQFFGPGTRLTVL.

Details on this clonotype: A much larger clone lies one base from this, so it may be a read error. Given the absence of the conserved phenylalanine or tryptophan at the CDR3 end, a read error is likely. The chain is built from TRBV19 and TRBJ2-7, with 9 bases aligning to TRBD1. The V segment lost 4 bases and the J segment 2 bases; nucleotides outside the gene matches: 9. This CDR3 is built from 16 residues. The germline V gene has CDR1 LNHDA and CDR2 SQIVND (reference sequence). This CDR3 is CASSNIPGQGPYEQYL. DNA for the CDR3: TGTGCCAGTAGTAACATACCGGGACAGGGTCCCTACGAGCAGTACCTC.

The rearrangement uses TRBV10-1 and TRBJ2-7, with TRBD1 matching over 7 bases. Germline V CDR1 and CDR2: WNHNN, SYGVQD (reference sequence). This CDR3 comprises 14 residues. The CDR3 sequence is CASSVSGQPYEQYV. The CDR3 DNA sequence: TGTGCCAGCTCTGTCTCGGGACAGCCCTACGAGCAGTACGTC.

The chain recombines TRBV20-1 with TRBJ1-2; tentative D call: TRBD1 (6 bases). Between the trimmed V and J ends, which lost 3 bases and 4 bases, there was a span of 15 bases. The CDR3 has 14 residues. The germline gives CDR1 DFQATT, CDR2 SNEGSKA (reference sequence). The chain's CDR3 is CSARTGGGPYGYTF. DNA for the CDR3: TGCAGTGCTAGGACGGGGGGGGGGCCCTATGGCTACACCTTC.

The chain uses TRBV7-9 and TRBJ2-5, with D possibly being TRBD1 or TRBD2 (6 bases each). V was trimmed by 7 bases and J by 1 base, leaving 19 bases between them. CDR1 is SEHNR, CDR2 FQNEAQ, per germline (reference sequence). The CDR3 spans 16 residues. DNA for the CDR3: TGTGCCAGCATTAAGGGGGGAGCAGGTTCCCAAGAGACCCAGTACTTC. Its translation is CASIKGGAGSQETQYF.

The genes are TRBV25-1 and TRBJ1-2; perhaps TRBD1 as D (6 bases). The length of the CDR3 is 17 residues. Germline V gives CDR1 MGHDK, CDR2 SYGVNS. Trimming shortened V by 4 bases and J by 4 bases, and 22 bases separated the two germline ends. The CDR3 reads CASSASNLGGASYGYTF. The DNA for the CDR3 is TGTGCCAGCAGTGCTAGTAATCTGGGGGGCGCCAGCTATGGCTACACCTTC.

The chain is built from TRBV5-4 and TRBJ2-3; no reliable D call. The CDR3 has 12 residues. Germline V gene data show CDR1 as SGHNT and CDR2 as YYREEE (reference sequence). V lost 0 bases, J lost 3 bases, and 2 bases lay in between. The CDR3 here is CASSLETDTQYF. CDR3 nucleotides: TGTGCCAGCAGCTTGGAGACAGATACGCAGTATTTT.

This clonotype has ten or more counts. The J gene is TRBJ2-1, the V gene TRBV4-2; 7 nucleotides line up with TRBD1. The CDR3 covers 15 residues. Germline trimming cut 2 bases from V and 4 bases from J; bases unmatched to any gene: 5. CDR1 and CDR2 from the germline V gene are LGHNA and YNFKEQ. The CDR3 here is CASSQLTTGYNEQFF. The DNA for the CDR3 is TGTGCCAGCAGCCAACTGACGACAGGGTACAATGAGCAGTTCTTC.

V usage is TRBV5-1 and J usage is TRBJ1-6; unclear D gene. Germline V lookup: CDR1 SGHRS, CDR2 YFSETQ. The CDR3 is 15 residues long. Trimming took 4 bases from V and 6 from J, leaving 14 bases between them. Written as DNA, the CDR3 is TGCGCCAGCAGCGTACACGGGTCCCCTAATTCACCCCTCCACTTT. Translated: CASSVHGSPNSPLHF.

This clonotype was seen ten or more times. The chain joins TRBV20-1 to TRBJ1-1, with 10 positions matching TRBD1. Germline CDR1 reads DFQATT; CDR2 reads SNEGSKA (reference sequence). This CDR3 contains 15 residues. V lost 6 bases and J lost 1; bases outside the gene matches: 8. CDR3 region: CSAEDRGLPNTEAFF. The CDR3 bases are TGCAGTGCGGAAGACAGGGGGCTCCCGAACACTGAAGCTTTCTTT.

On this clonotype: This may be a read error, as it is one base from a much larger clone. The conserved phenylalanine or tryptophan is not found at the CDR3 terminus, so this likely reflects a read error. The chain has TRBV6-1 and TRBJ2-5, with 8 positions matching TRBD2. Per the germline V gene, CDR1 is MNHNS and CDR2 is SASEGT. The V and J ends lost 8 bases and 5 bases, in that order; junction bases with no gene match: 7. This CDR3 comprises 13 residues. The CDR3 loop is CASGGLARETQYL. The CDR3 DNA follows: TGTGCCAGCGGAGGACTAGCAAGGGAGACCCAGTACCTC.

The chain uses TRBV24-1 and TRBJ1-2; TRBD1 matches 7 bases. The germline V gene encodes CDR1 KGHDR and CDR2 SFDVKD. The CDR3 runs 14 residues. Trimming removed 4 bases from V and 3 bases from J; junction bases left unmatched: 4. The DNA of the CDR3 is TGTGCCACCAGTGACCAGGGGGGCGACTATGGCTACACCTTC. Its translation is CATSDQGGDYGYTF.

This clonotype was detected many times. The V gene is TRBV24-1, the J gene TRBJ2-5, with TRBD1 as a possible D gene (5 bases). V gave up 0 bases and J gave up 0 bases, with 10 bases separating them. Germline CDR1 is KGHDR and CDR2 is SFDVKD. The CDR3 runs to 16 residues. The CDR3 spells CATSDLAGKNQETQYF. Written as DNA, the CDR3 is TGTGCCACCAGTGATTTGGCAGGGAAGAACCAAGAGACCCAGTACTTC.

The chain has TRBV10-3 and TRBJ2-2; D may be TRBD2 (6 bases). The germline V and J ends were trimmed by 3 bases and 3 bases, with 8 bases remaining between them. Germline V gene lookup returns CDR1 ENHRY and CDR2 SYGVKD. The CDR3 extends over 14 amino acids. DNA for the CDR3: TGTGCCATCAGTGATAGCGGCCACACCGGGGAGCTGTTTTTT. The encoded protein is CAISDSGHTGELFF.

Ten or more counts support this clonotype. This sequence joins TRBV12-3 or TRBV12-4 and TRBJ1-3; unclear D gene. The CDR3 is made up of 13 amino acids. Trimming cost V 5 bases and J 3 bases, with 8 bases left between them. CDR3 coding DNA: TGTGCCAGCAGTCCTAACAGTGGAAACACCATATATTTT. Translation: CASSPNSGNTIYF.

This clonotype was seen ten or more times. The chain employs TRBV5-1 and TRBJ1-1; D ambiguous. The CDR3 is 14 amino acids. With 0 bases removed from V and 6 bases from J, the gap between germline ends came to 12 bases. Germline CDR1 reads SGHRS; CDR2 reads YFSETQ. The CDR3: CASSLGAYRAEAFF. The CDR3, as DNA: TGCGCCAGCAGCTTGGGGGCCTACAGAGCTGAAGCTTTCTTT.